This T cell receptor beta chain is from a study of blood T cell repertoires in COVID-19. Background on the study: Researchers got acute and convalescent COVID-19 samples from the United States, Italy and Spain.

The CDR3 sequence is 15 residues long. V was clipped by 5 bases and J by 0 bases, with 11 bases between them. The germline V gene encodes CDR1 MNHEY and CDR2 SMNVEV (reference sequence). This clone appeared a single time. TCRdb's table, derived via immunoSEQ multiplex PCR, lists solely in-frame clones and lacks some. The sample includes around 100,000 clones, approximately 91% of them seen just once. The chain uses TRBV27 and TRBJ2-1, with D possibly being TRBD2 (5 bases). The sequencing sample was made of peripheral blood. This TCR was recovered from a man in his 60s with COVID-19, enrolled during active disease. This CDR3 reads CASSLADGSYNEQFF. Written as DNA, the CDR3 is TGTGCCAGCAGTCTAGCAGACGGCTCCTACAATGAGCAGTTCTTC.